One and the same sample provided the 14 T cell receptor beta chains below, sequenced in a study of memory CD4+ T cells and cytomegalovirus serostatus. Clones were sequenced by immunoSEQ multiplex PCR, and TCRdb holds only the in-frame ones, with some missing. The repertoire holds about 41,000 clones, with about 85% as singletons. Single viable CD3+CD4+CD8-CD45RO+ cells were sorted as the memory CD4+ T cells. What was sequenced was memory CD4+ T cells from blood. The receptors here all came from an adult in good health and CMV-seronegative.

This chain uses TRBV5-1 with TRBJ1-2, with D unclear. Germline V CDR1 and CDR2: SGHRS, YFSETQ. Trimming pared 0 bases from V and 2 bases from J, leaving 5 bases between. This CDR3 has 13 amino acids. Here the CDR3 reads CASSLGGNYGYTF. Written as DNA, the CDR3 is TGCGCCAGCAGCTTGGGAGGCAACTATGGCTACACCTTC. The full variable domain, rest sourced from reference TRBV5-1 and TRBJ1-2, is KAGVTQTPRYLIKTRGQQVTLSCSPISGHRSVSWYQQTPGQGLQFLFEYFSETQRNKGNFPGRFSGRQFSNSRSEMNVSTLELGDSALYLCASSLGGNYGYTFGSGTRLTVV.

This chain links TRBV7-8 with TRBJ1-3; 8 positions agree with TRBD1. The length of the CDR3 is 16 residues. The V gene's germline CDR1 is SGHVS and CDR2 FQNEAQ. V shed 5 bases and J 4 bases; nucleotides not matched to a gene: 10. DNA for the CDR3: TGTGCCAGCAGCCTTATCGACAGGGGCGGCGGAAACACCATATATTTT. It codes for CASSLIDRGGGNTIYF.

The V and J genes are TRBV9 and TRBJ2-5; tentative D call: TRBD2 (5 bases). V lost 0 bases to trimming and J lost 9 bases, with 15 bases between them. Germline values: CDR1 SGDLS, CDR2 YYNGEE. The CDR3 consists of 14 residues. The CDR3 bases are TGTGCCAGCAGCGTAGGTTGGTCAGCCGGGGCCCAGTACTTC. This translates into CASSVGWSAGAQYF.

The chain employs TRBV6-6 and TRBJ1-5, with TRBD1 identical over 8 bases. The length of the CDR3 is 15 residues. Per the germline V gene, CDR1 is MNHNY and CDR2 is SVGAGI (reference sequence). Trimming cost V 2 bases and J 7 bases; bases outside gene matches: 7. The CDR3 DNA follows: TGTGCCAGCAGTTACGGTGGGACAGGAGGACAGCCCCAGCATTTT. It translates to CASSYGGTGGQPQHF.

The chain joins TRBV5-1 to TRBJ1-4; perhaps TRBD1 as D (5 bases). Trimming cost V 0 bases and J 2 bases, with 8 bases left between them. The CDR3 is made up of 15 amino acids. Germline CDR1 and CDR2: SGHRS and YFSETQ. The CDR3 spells CASSLEAGTNEKLFF. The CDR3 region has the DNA TGCGCCAGCAGCTTGGAGGCAGGGACTAATGAAAAACTGTTTTTT.

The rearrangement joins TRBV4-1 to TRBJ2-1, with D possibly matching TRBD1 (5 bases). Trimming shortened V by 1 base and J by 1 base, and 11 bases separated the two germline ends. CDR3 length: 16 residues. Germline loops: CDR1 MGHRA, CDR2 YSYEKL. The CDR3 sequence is CASSQGSRGSYNEQFF. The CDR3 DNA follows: TGCGCCAGCAGCCAAGGGAGTAGGGGTTCCTACAATGAGCAGTTCTTC.

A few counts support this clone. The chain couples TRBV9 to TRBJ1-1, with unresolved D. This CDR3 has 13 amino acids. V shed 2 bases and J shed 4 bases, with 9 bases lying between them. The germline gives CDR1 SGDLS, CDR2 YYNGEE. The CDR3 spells CASSVLDVTEAFF. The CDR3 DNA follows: TGTGCCAGCAGCGTTTTGGATGTCACTGAAGCTTTCTTT.

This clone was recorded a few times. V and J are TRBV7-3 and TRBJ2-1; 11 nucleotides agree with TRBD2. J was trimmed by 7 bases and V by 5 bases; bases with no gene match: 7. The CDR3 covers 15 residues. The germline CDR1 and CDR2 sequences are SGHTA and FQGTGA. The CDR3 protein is CASSLSGGAWNEQFF. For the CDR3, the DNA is TGTGCCAGCAGCCTTAGCGGGGGGGCGTGGAATGAGCAGTTCTTC.

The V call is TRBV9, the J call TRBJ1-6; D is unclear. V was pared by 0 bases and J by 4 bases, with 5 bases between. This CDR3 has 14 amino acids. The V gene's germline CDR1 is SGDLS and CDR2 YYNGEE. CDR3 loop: CASSVGLYNSPLHF. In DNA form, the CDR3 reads TGTGCCAGCAGCGTAGGCCTGTATAATTCACCCCTCCACTTT.

The CDR3 protein is CASKAGAKETQYF. The CDR3 DNA sequence: TGTGCCTCGAAGGCGGGGGCCAAAGAGACCCAGTACTTC. The genes are TRBV30 and TRBJ2-5, with D possibly TRBD2 on 7 matching bases. CDR1 and CDR2 from the germline V gene are GTSNPN and SVGIG (reference sequence). Between the trimmed V and J ends, which lost 7 bases and 3 bases, there was a span of 15 bases. This CDR3 is built from 13 residues.

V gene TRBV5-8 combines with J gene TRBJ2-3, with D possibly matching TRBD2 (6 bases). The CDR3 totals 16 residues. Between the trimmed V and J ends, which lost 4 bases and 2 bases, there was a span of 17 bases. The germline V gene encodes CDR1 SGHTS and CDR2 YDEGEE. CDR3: CASSGGGSYYTDTQYF. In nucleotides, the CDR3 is TGTGCCAGCAGCGGTGGGGGGTCATATTACACAGATACGCAGTATTTT.

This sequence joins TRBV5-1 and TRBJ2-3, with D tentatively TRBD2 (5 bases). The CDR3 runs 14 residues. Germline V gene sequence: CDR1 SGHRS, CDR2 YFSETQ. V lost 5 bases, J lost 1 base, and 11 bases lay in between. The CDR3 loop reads CASSPGSGTDTQYF. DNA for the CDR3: TGCGCCAGCAGTCCTGGGAGTGGCACAGATACGCAGTATTTT.

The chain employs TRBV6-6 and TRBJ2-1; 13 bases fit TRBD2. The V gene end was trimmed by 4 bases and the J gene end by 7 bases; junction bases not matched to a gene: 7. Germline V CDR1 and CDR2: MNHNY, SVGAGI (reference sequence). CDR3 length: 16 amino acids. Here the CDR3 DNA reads TGTGCCAGCAGTTCCCTCCCGGGACTAGCGGGGAATGAGCAGTTCTTC. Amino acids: CASSSLPGLAGNEQFF.

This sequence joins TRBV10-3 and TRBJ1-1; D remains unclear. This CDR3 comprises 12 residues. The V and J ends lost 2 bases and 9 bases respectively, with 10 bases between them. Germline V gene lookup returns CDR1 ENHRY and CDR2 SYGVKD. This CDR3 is CAISEGTSQAFF. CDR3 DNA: TGTGCCATCAGTGAGGGAACATCTCAAGCTTTCTTT.